This TCR beta chain emerged from a study of human T cells and chemical hapten exposure. Study summary: In the sensitization step, 2% DPC was placed on roughly 2 cm by roughly 2 cm of upper inner arm skin. There were per-sample TCR yield variations, arising mainly from small pooled library volume differences.

Treatment defined: therapeutic diphenylcyclopropenone sensitization with weekly scalp DPC. Researchers sampled blood before each patch test went on. Unique molecular identifiers were affixed to discrete cDNA molecules within the library. TCRdb reprocessed the reads via MiXCR and lists one record per CDR3 protein. The sample holds some 4,100 distinct CDR3 sequences, 49% seen once. The germline CDR1 and CDR2 sequences are SGHRS and YFSETQ. The CDR3 is made up of 14 amino acids. Deletions cut 1 base from V and 3 bases from J, with 11 bases between. This TCR came from an adult with alopecia areata. Some clones in this sample may be carry-over from other donors' samples. This table probably holds off-target reads from a library built for another chain. This rearrangement joins TRBV5-1 to TRBJ2-7, with D possibly TRBD1 on 5 matching bases. Sample: whole blood, taken before DPC sensitization or 2, 6, or about 24 weeks after (not recorded which). The DNA of the CDR3 is TGCGCCAGCAGCTTGTCTCTGACAGTCTACGAGCAGTACTTC. Residues: CASSLSLTVYEQYF.